The 14 T cell receptor beta chains below all came from one sample that was sequenced in a study of cytotoxic CD8 clonotypes in ibrutinib-treated CLL. Some clones are missing from TCRdb's copy, which holds only in-frame ones; the method was immunoSEQ multiplex PCR. The sample includes approximately 100,000 clones, approximately 82% seen only once; the top ten take 25% to 35%. The material was PBMCs, obtained after 12 months of ibrutinib treatment. The receptors come from a human donor with chronic lymphocytic leukemia.

The chain is built from TRBV19 and TRBJ2-3; D gene uncertain. Germline loops: CDR1 LNHDA, CDR2 SQIVND (reference sequence). V was cut by 1 base and J by 4 bases, with 12 bases left in between. This CDR3 spans 15 amino acids. The CDR3 loop is CASSIGGSRADTQYF. The CDR3, as DNA: TGTGCCAGTAGTATAGGGGGATCTAGAGCAGATACGCAGTATTTT.

The V call is TRBV7-9, the J call TRBJ2-7; D is ambiguous. V was shortened by 5 bases and J by 0 bases, with 14 bases between the two germline ends. The germline CDR1 and CDR2 sequences are SEHNR and FQNEAQ (reference sequence). This CDR3 region has 15 residues. CDR3 amino acids: CASSVYSAVSYEQYF. CDR3 sequence (DNA): TGTGCCAGCAGCGTGTATTCCGCCGTCTCCTACGAGCAGTACTTC. Full variable domain (remainder filled in from reference TRBV7-9 and TRBJ2-7): DTGVSQNPRHKITKRGQNVTFRCDPISEHNRLYWYRQTLGQGPEFLTYFQNEAQLEKSRLLSDRFSAERPKGSFSTLEIQRTEQGDSAMYLCASSVYSAVSYEQYFGPGTRLTVT.

The chain is built from TRBV11-3 and TRBJ2-3; 9 positions agree with TRBD1. The CDR3 is 17 amino acids. V gave up 1 base and J gave up 3 bases; unmatched junction bases: 8. Germline lookup yields CDR1 SGHNT and CDR2 YENEEA. The DNA of the CDR3 is TGTGCCAGCAGCTTAGTCGGGACAGGGACTTTGACAGATACGCAGTATTTT. Translation gives CASSLVGTGTLTDTQYF.

In this sample, this clone turned up a few times. This rearrangement joins TRBV12-5 to TRBJ1-5; TRBD1 might be the D (6 bases). Germline V gene sequence: CDR1 LGHNT, CDR2 FRNRAP. V was pared by 2 bases and J by 1 base, with 21 bases between. This CDR3 is 19 amino acids long. DNA of the CDR3: TGTGCTAGTGGTTTGTTATTTTGGTGGGGGGCTAAGAGCAATCAGCCCCAGCATTTT. It yields the protein CASGLLFWWGAKSNQPQHF. Full variable domain (outside the CDR3, taken from reference TRBV12-5 and TRBJ1-5): DARVTQTPRHKVTEMGQEVTMRCQPILGHNTVFWYRQTMMQGLELLAYFRNRAPLDDSGMPKDRFSAEMPDATLATLKIQPSEPRDSAVYFCASGLLFWWGAKSNQPQHFGDGTRLSIL.

The chain combines TRBV5-4 with TRBJ1-2, with TRBD1 matching over 7 bases. The CDR3 runs to 15 residues. Trimming cost V 4 bases and J 2 bases; bases outside gene matches: 8. Germline V gene lookup returns CDR1 SGHNT and CDR2 YYREEE (reference sequence). The CDR3 region is CASSVPGQINYGYTF. The CDR3 bases are TGTGCCAGCAGCGTCCCGGGACAGATAAACTATGGCTACACCTTC. Full variable domain (rest looked up from reference TRBV5-4 and TRBJ1-2): ETGVTQSPTHLIKTRGQQVTLRCSSQSGHNTVSWYQQALGQGPQFIFQYYREEENGRGNFPPRFSGLQFPNYSSELNVNALELDDSALYLCASSVPGQINYGYTFGSGTRLTVV.

The chain couples TRBV29-1 to TRBJ1-2, with D possibly being TRBD1 (5 bases). The germline gives CDR1 SQVTM, CDR2 ANQGSEA. V lost 4 bases, J lost 7 bases, and 10 bases lay in between. The length of the CDR3 is 11 residues. The CDR3 DNA sequence: TGCAGCGTTGCGGGGCAAGGTGGCTACACCTTC. This codes for CSVAGQGGYTF.

The gene calls are TRBV4-1 and TRBJ2-7; a weak D match, TRBD1 (5 bases). The V end was cut by 1 base, the J end by 4 bases, with 20 bases between. CDR1 and CDR2 from the germline V gene are MGHRA and YSYEKL. The CDR3 is made up of 17 amino acids. CDR3 sequence: CASSQVLGWQGNYEQYF. The CDR3 nucleotides read TGCGCCAGCAGCCAAGTCCTTGGGTGGCAGGGAAATTACGAGCAGTACTTC.

The rearrangement links TRBV19 to TRBJ2-2; maybe TRBD1 (5 bases). Trimming shortened V by 3 bases and J by 7 bases, and 18 bases separated the two germline ends. The CDR3 is 16 residues long. In germline, CDR1 is LNHDA, CDR2 SQIVND (reference sequence). The CDR3 sequence is CASSIEGAGMGGELFF. The CDR3 DNA reads as TGTGCCAGTAGTATTGAAGGAGCAGGGATGGGCGGGGAGCTGTTTTTT.

The chain couples TRBV18 to TRBJ2-3, with 14 bases matching TRBD2. V trimming: 3 bases; J trimming: 5 bases; junction bases outside the gene matches: 4. In germline, CDR1 is KGHSH, CDR2 LQKENI. The CDR3 loop spans 16 amino acids. CDR3 region: CASSPRLAGGQDTQYF. The CDR3 nucleotides read TGTGCCAGCTCACCGCGACTAGCGGGGGGGCAAGATACGCAGTATTTT.

The chain joins TRBV7-7 to TRBJ2-3; D is ambiguous. Germline V gene lookup returns CDR1 SSHAT and CDR2 FNYEAQ (reference sequence). The CDR3 totals 13 residues. V was shortened by 5 bases and J by 2 bases, with 8 bases between the two germline ends. The CDR3 loop is CASSRDNTDTQYF. CDR3 bases: TGTGCCAGCAGCCGCGATAACACAGATACGCAGTATTTT.

The chain employs TRBV29-1 and TRBJ2-5; 10 bases align to TRBD2. This CDR3 is 16 amino acids long. V gave up 8 bases and J gave up 4 bases; unmatched junction bases: 16. Germline V CDR1 and CDR2: SQVTM, ANQGSEA. The CDR3 is CSSGGSSGGAGETQYF. The CDR3 DNA is TGCAGCTCAGGAGGTTCGAGCGGGGGGGCCGGAGAGACCCAGTACTTC.

The gene calls are TRBV27 and TRBJ2-3, with TRBD2 matching 7 bases. CDR3 length: 14 amino acids. The V gene end was trimmed by 3 bases and the J gene end by 4 bases; junction bases not matched to a gene: 4. The germline gives CDR1 MNHEY, CDR2 SMNVEV (reference sequence). The CDR3, as DNA: TGTGCCAGCAGTTTTGGGAGGGGCCCAGATACGCAGTATTTT. It translates to CASSFGRGPDTQYF.

This rearrangement joins TRBV29-1 to TRBJ2-2, with a tentative D call TRBD1 (6 bases). Germline V gene data show CDR1 as SQVTM and CDR2 as ANQGSEA. This CDR3 comprises 14 residues. The V gene lost 6 bases and the J gene lost 1 base, with 12 bases spanning the gap. For the CDR3, the DNA is TGCAGCGTCGGCAGGGGATTGAACACCGGGGAGCTGTTTTTT. It translates to CSVGRGLNTGELFF.

The chain joins TRBV11-2 to TRBJ2-3; tentatively, D is TRBD1 (5 bases). Germline V lookup: CDR1 SGHAT, CDR2 FQNNGV. Trimming stripped 7 bases from V and 10 bases from J, with 18 bases between. The CDR3 extends over 13 amino acids. The CDR3 loop reads CASNLSPRDPQYF. The DNA for the CDR3 is TGTGCCAGCAACCTAAGTCCCAGGGATCCGCAGTATTTT.